The sequence of this T cell receptor beta chain was determined in a study of OX40 agonist ivuxolimab in advanced cancers. Regarding the research as a whole: The costimulatory receptor OX40 (CD134) was targeted by ivuxolimab, a fully human IgG2 agonistic monoclonal antibody. Intravenous ivuxolimab was administered to patients every 2 weeks at six dose levels: 0.01, 0.1, 0.3, 1.5, 3 and 10 mg/kg. Among the roughly 50 dose-escalation patients, about 19 had hepatocellular carcinoma, about 15 melanoma, 9 renal cell carcinoma and 9 head and neck cancer. The dose-escalation cohort was about 83% male with a mean age of about 60 years, ranging from roughly 20 to 85. Patients were allowed to have had prior anti-PD-1, anti-PD-L1 or anti-CTLA-4 therapy, and around two fifths of the dose-escalation patients had been treated with checkpoint inhibitors. Three dose-escalation patients achieved partial responses, one with hepatocellular carcinoma and two with cutaneous melanoma. Peripheral TCRbeta sequencing aimed to test whether ivuxolimab altered TCR sequence diversity and caused clonal T-cell expansion. The paper reports the monotherapy dose-escalation portion (N of about 50 patients) of the phase I ivuxolimab trial.

The trial excluded patients who had a history of autoimmune disease or who were on systemic immunosuppression. In every dose cohort, peripheral blood was drawn for TCR sequencing at baseline, cycle 4 day 1, and cycle 7 day 1. Samples came from an open-label, multicenter, first-in-human phase I dose-escalation trial of ivuxolimab. Adults with locally advanced or metastatic head and neck squamous cell, hepatocellular, melanoma or renal cell carcinoma were enrolled in the trial. Before TCR sequencing, CD4+ T cells and CD8+ T cells were sorted from peripheral blood as separate populations. Trimming takes 2 bases from V and 4 bases from J, and the germline ends sit 6 bases apart. The CDR3 starts with the cysteine, ends with the phenylalanine, and has 13 residues. The sequence is cut down to CDR3 DNA, 39 bases in frame from base 1. The germline V gene provides CDR1 SGHNT and CDR2 YENEEA. Study-wide findings and limitations: After ivuxolimab, expanded clones were on average more numerous among CD8+ T cells than among CD4+ T cells. Partial responders in the 0.1-3.0 mg/kg groups had among the lowest normalized peripheral clonal expansion, especially among CD8+ T cells. Which antigens the clonally expanded peripheral T cells were specific for was not determined. Low levels of normalized T-cell clonal expansion were also seen in some patients who did not respond. At doses of 0.1 to 3.0 mg/kg, clonal expansion of both CD4+ and CD8+ T cells in blood was seen between baseline and week 6.

On this clone: The target of this receptor is not known. Base qualities are not at hand, and no much larger clone is one base apart.

For sequencing of the TCRbeta CDR3 region, genomic DNA was extracted from the sorted cells. The immunoSEQ Assay was used for sequencing of TCRbeta CDR3 regions. The source is immuneACCESS, and TCRdb retained only in-frame sequences with V and J called. Part of the clones is not carried over; for the studies checked, unresolved V genes explain less than half of this, and the remainder is unexplained. The sample records approximately 80,000 clones, roughly 84% of which are singletons. The top ten hold less than 0.25% of the sample. The V and J segments used are TRBV11-3 and TRBJ1-3; the D gene assignment is ambiguous. This clonotype was obtained from an adult with an advanced solid tumor such as melanoma, head and neck, liver or kidney cancer. The sample was CD4+ or CD8+ T cells sorted from blood, taken in a trial of the OX40 agonist ivuxolimab. The DNA reads TGTGCCAGCAGCTTAAACCAAGGAAACACCATATATTTT. Translation gives CASSLNQGNTIYF.